The following is a T cell receptor beta chain sequence with its context. As yet, its antigen is unknown. The data stem from a study of CD8 T cells in ankylosing spondylitis. Study-wide findings and caveats: The study identified a TCR beta motif of eight highly homologous variants that appeared characteristic of ankylosing spondylitis blood.

The germline gives CDR1 MGHRA, CDR2 YSYEKL. The CDR3 has 13 amino acids. The V gene lost 4 bases and the J gene lost 5 bases, with 11 bases spanning the gap. MiXCR, applied by TCRdb to the 5' RACE reads, yields one record per CDR3 protein. The profile shows hundreds of thousands of distinct CDR3 sequences, roughly 13% of them singletons. The sample was blood, either unsorted or a sorted T cell fraction (not recorded which). This TCR was recovered from a male donor with ankylosing spondylitis. The rearrangement links TRBV4-1 to TRBJ2-5; the D gene is possibly TRBD2 (6 bases). In DNA, the CDR3 is TGCGCCAGCAGCCTACGGGAGTTGGAGACCCAGTACTTC. This sequence encodes CASSLRELETQYF.